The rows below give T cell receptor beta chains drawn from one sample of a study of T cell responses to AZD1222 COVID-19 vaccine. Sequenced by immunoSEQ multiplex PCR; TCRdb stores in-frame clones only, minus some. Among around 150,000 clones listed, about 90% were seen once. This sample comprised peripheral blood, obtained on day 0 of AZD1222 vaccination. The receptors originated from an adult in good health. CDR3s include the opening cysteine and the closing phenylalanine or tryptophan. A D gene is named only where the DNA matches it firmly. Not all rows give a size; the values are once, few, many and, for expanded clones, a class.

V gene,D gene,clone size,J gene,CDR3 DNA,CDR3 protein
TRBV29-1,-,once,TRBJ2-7,TGCAGCGTGCCCATAGGGTACGAGCAGTACTTC,CSVPIGYEQYF
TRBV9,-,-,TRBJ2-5,TGTGCCAGCAGCGTAGACGGGATGGCCCCGGAGACCCAGTACTTC,CASSVDGMAPETQYF
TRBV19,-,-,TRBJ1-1,TGTGCCAGTAGTATAGGACGGAAAGGGGGCACTGAAGCTTTCTTT,CASSIGRKGGTEAFF
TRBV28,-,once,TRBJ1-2,TGTGCCAGCAGAAGCGCAGGCCCCAGATTGGTTTTGTATGGCTACACCTTC,CASRSAGPRLVLYGYTF
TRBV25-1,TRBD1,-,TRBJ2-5,TGTGCCAGCTCAGGGGGTCGTGAGACCCAGTACTTC,CASSGGRETQYF
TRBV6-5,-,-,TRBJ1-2,TGTGCCAGCAGTTACGCCGGGAGGTCGTCCGATGGCTACACCTTC,CASSYAGRSSDGYTF
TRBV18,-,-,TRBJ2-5,TGTGCCAGCTCAGAATGGACGCAAGAGACCCAGTACTTC,CASSEWTQETQYF
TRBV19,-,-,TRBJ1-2,TGTGCCAGTAGTATCAGCCGGAGACCCTCTAACTATGGCTACACCTTC,CASSISRRPSNYGYTF
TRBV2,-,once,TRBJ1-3,TGTGCCAGCAGTGAAAGTTCAGGAAGAAACACCATATATTTT,CASSESSGRNTIYF
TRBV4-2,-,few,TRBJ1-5,TGTGCCAGCAGCCAAGACGAGGGTCAGCCCCAGCATTTT,CASSQDEGQPQHF
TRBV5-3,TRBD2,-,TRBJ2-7,TGTGCCAGAAGCTGGACTAGCGGGAGCTTTTACTACGAGCAGTACTTC,CARSWTSGSFYYEQYF
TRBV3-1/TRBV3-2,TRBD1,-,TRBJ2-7,TGTGCCAGCAGCGCCGGGACAGAGATCTACGAGCAGTACTTC,CASSAGTEIYEQYF
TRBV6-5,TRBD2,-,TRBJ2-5,TGTGCCAGCGAAAGACTAGCAGCCGAGACCCAGTACTTC,CASERLAAETQYF
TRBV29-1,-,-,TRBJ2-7,TGCAGCGTTGAAAAGGACTCTACCTACGAGCAGTACTTC,CSVEKDSTYEQYF
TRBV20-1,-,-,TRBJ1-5,TGCAGTGCTGGTGGGCGCAAAAATCAGCCCCAGCATTTT,CSAGGRKNQPQHF
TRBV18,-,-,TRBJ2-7,TGTGCCAGCTCACACGACCTCTACGAGCAGTACTTC,CASSHDLYEQYF
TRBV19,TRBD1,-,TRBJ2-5,TGTGCCAGTAGCCCGGGACAGAGGGAGACCCAGTACTTC,CASSPGQRETQYF
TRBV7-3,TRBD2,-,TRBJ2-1,TGTGCCAGCAGCTTAAGCGGGGGGGACTCCTACAATGAGCAGTTCTTC,CASSLSGGDSYNEQFF
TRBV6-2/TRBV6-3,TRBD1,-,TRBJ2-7,TGTGCCAGCAGTTCGACAGGGGGAATCCACGAGCAGTACTTC,CASSSTGGIHEQYF
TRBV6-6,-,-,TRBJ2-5,TGTGCCAGCAGCCCAAAAGGGACCCAGTACTTC,CASSPKGTQYF
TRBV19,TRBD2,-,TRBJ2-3,TGTGCCAGTAGGACTAGCGGGAGACGAGATACGCAGTATTTT,CASRTSGRRDTQYF
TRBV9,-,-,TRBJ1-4,TGTGCCAGCAGCGTAGGGGGATATAATGAAAAACTGTTTTTT,CASSVGGYNEKLFF
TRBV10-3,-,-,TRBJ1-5,TGTGCCATCAGTGAGCCAGGAGCCAATCAGCCCCAGCATTTT,CAISEPGANQPQHF
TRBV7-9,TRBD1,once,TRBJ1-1,TGTGCCAGCGGACGGACAGGTTCGAACACTGAAGCTTTCTTT,CASGRTGSNTEAFF
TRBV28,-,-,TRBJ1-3,TGTGCCAGCAGTTTTCGTGGGGTTTCGGGAAACACCATATATTTT,CASSFRGVSGNTIYF
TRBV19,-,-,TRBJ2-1,TGTGCCAGTAGTATGAGGATCCTCCGCTCCTACAATGAGCAGTTCTTC,CASSMRILRSYNEQFF
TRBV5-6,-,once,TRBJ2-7,TGTGCCAGCAGCTTGCAAGCGTTCTACGAGCAGTACTTC,CASSLQAFYEQYF
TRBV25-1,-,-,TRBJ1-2,TGTGCCAGCAGTGCGGGGATAGACTATGGCTACACCTTC,CASSAGIDYGYTF
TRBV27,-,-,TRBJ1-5,TGTGCCAGCAGTTTGGTTCAGCCCCAGCATTTT,CASSLVQPQHF
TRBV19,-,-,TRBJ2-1,TGTGCCAGTAGTATCTCAGTCACCAATGAGCAGTTCTTC,CASSISVTNEQFF
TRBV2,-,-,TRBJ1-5,TGTGCCAGCAGACCAAGGGGGAATAGCAATCAGCCCCAGCATTTT,CASRPRGNSNQPQHF
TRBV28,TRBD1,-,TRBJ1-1,TGTGCCAGCAGCTGGGACAGCGACACTGAAGCTTTCTTT,CASSWDSDTEAFF
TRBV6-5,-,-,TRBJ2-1,TGTGCCAGCAGTTACAGGGGTATTGGGAATGAGCAGTTCTTC,CASSYRGIGNEQFF
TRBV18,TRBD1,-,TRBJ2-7,TGTGCCAGCACCGGACAGGGTCCCTACGAGCAGTACTTC,CASTGQGPYEQYF
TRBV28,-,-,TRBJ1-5,TGTGCCAGCAGTTTAAACGGGAATCAGCCCCAGCATTTT,CASSLNGNQPQHF
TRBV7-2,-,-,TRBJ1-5,TGTGCCAGCAGCCAGAGGACGGGCAATCAGCCCCAGCATTTT,CASSQRTGNQPQHF
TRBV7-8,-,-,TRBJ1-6,TGTGCCAGCAGGGAATGGAGCTCCTATAATTCACCCCTCCACTTT,CASREWSSYNSPLHF
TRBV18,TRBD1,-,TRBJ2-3,TGTGCCAGCTCCCCAGGACAGGGGATAGATACGCAGTATTTT,CASSPGQGIDTQYF
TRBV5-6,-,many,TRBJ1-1,TGTGCCAGCAGCTTTCTGTTACTCACTGAAGCTTTCTTT,CASSFLLLTEAFF
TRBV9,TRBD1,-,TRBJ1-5,TGTGCCAGCAGCTCTCGGGACAGCTTTACGGGGCCCCAGCATTTT,CASSSRDSFTGPQHF
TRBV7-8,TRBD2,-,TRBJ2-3,TGTGCCAGCAGCCGAGCGGGACTAGCGGTACCCACAGGAGATACGCAGTATTTT,CASSRAGLAVPTGDTQYF
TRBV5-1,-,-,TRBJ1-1,TGCGCCAGCAGCTTGGCGAGGGGAAGGATGAACACTGAAGCTTTCTTT,CASSLARGRMNTEAFF
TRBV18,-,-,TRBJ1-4,TGTGCCAGCTCACCATCGGCCGGGACACAAGGTGAAAAACTGTTTTTT,CASSPSAGTQGEKLFF
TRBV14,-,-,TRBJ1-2,TGTGCCAGCAGTCCAGGAGAACACCCTAACTATGGCTACACCTTC,CASSPGEHPNYGYTF
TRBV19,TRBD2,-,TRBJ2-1,TGTGCCAGTAGTTTGGGACTAGCGGGAGGCCATGAGCAGTTCTTC,CASSLGLAGGHEQFF
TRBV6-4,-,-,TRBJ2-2,TGTGCCAGCAGTGATACCCCGGGGGCCACCGGGGAGCTGTTTTTT,CASSDTPGATGELFF
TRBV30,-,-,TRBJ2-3,TGTGCCTGGGGGCTGCCAGGAAATACGCAGTATTTT,CAWGLPGNTQYF
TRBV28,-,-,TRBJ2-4,TGTGCCACCTTGGGGGTGAACAAAAACATTCAGTACTTC,CATLGVNKNIQYF
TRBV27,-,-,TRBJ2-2,TGTGCCAGCAGTTTACAGGGACCGCCCCCCGGGGAGCTGTTTTTT,CASSLQGPPPGELFF
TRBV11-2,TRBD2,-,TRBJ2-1,TGTGCCAGCAGCTTGGGACTAGCGGACTACAATGGGCAGTTCTTC,CASSLGLADYNGQFF
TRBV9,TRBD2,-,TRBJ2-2,TGTGCCAGCAGCGTACCGACTAGCGGGAGTGGGGACACCGGGGAGCTGTTTTTT,CASSVPTSGSGDTGELFF
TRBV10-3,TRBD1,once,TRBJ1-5,TGTGCCATCAGTGAGTCGGAATTACAGGGGGCATATCAGCCCCAGCATTTT,CAISESELQGAYQPQHF
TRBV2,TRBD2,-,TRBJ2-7,TGTGCCAGCAGCGCAGGACTAGCGGTTATTTACGAGCAGTACTTC,CASSAGLAVIYEQYF
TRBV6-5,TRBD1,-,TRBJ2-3,TGTGCCAGCAGCCATGGACAGGTGTTCACAGATACGCAGTATTTT,CASSHGQVFTDTQYF
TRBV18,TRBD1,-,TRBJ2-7,TGTGCCAGCTCACCACTATCAGGACAGGGGAACGAGCAGTACTTC,CASSPLSGQGNEQYF
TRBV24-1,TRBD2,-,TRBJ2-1,TGTGCCACCAGTCCAGGACTAGCGGGAGGCCAAGGGGGGCAGTTCTTC,CATSPGLAGGQGGQFF
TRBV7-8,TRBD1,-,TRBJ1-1,TGTGCCAGCAGCCCGACAGGGATTAACACTGAAGCTTTCTTT,CASSPTGINTEAFF
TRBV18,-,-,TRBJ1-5,TGTGCCAGCTCACCGGGTGAGAGCAATCAGCCCCAGCATTTT,CASSPGESNQPQHF
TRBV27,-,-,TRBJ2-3,TGTGCCAGCAGTCCCCGAACTAGCACAGATACGCAGTATTTT,CASSPRTSTDTQYF